What follows is one TCR beta chain and its context. The germline gives CDR1 MNHNS, CDR2 SASEGT. The CDR3 loop spans 13 amino acids. V was cut by 6 bases and J by 9 bases, with 15 bases left in between. TCRdb re-derived calls from the RT-PCR reads in MiXCR, one entry per CDR3 protein. The sample contains 550,000 to 750,000 distinct CDR3 sequences, 12% to 15% of which appear only once. This clonotype originated in a female donor in good health, serving as a healthy control. V gene TRBV6-1 combines with J gene TRBJ1-5; no clear D. Source material: memory CD4+ T cells from blood. The CDR3 reads CASSRTVDGPQHF. CDR3 DNA: TGTGCCAGCAGCCGGACCGTCGATGGGCCCCAGCATTTT.